This paragraph covers one TCR beta chain sequence. The V end lost 0 bases, the J end lost 7 bases, and 12 bases lay between the germline ends. The CDR3 is 15 residues long. Germline V gene sequence: CDR1 LGHDT, CDR2 YNNKEL (reference sequence). The sample is drawn from a study of blood T cell repertoires in COVID-19. About the research overall: T cells, B-cell-depleted T cells, or PBMCs provided the cDNA or gDNA that served as material.

In the study's own analysis: Amplified reference gene primers provided the basis for estimating nucleated cell counts. Repertoires were generated with immunoSEQ multiplex PCR, while TCRdb's copy carries only in-frame clones and drops some. That table furnishes V, J and clone size, whereas the DNA furnished D and trimming. This table has a few hundred thousand clones, 70% to 90% appearing once. The source of this sequence is a woman in her 30s who had recovered from COVID-19. Sequenced input: PBMCs or T cells enriched from blood (not recorded which). The V gene is TRBV3-1 (or the pseudogene TRBV3-2), the J gene TRBJ1-4, with a possible D match to TRBD1 (6 bases). CDR3 loop: CASSQDFRGSEKLFF. Written as DNA, the CDR3 is TGTGCCAGCAGCCAAGATTTCAGGGGAAGTGAAAAACTGTTTTTT.